This TCR beta chain was sequenced during a study of cytomegalovirus exposure and HLA in healthy donors. Study overall: Among approximately 400 genotyped donors, approximately 80% fell in the Caucasian-associated ancestry cluster. Study results and limitations: An analysis that came later showed most CMV-associated TCR beta chains appearing HLA-restricted.

About this clone: Its antigen remains unknown.

There were likely unrecorded immune exposures, though donors were nominally healthy when sampled. CDR1 SGHTA and CDR2 FQGNSA come from the germline V gene. The length of the CDR3 is 15 residues. V gave up 5 bases and J gave up 5 bases; unmatched junction bases: 5. The primer mix had 60 Vbeta and 13 Jbeta primers. Here immunoSEQ multiplex PCR was the method, and the copy in TCRdb shows in-frame clones only, minus some. The profile shows tens of thousands of clones, 65% to 80% of them singletons. The sample was PBMCs. The chain combines TRBV7-2 with TRBJ1-5, with 11 bases identical to TRBD1. This clonotype was obtained from a woman between 25 and 40 years old in good health and CMV-seronegative. CDR3 bases: TGTGCCAGCAGCAGCAGGACAGGGGGCGATCAGCCCCAGCATTTT. Protein: CASSSRTGGDQPQHF.